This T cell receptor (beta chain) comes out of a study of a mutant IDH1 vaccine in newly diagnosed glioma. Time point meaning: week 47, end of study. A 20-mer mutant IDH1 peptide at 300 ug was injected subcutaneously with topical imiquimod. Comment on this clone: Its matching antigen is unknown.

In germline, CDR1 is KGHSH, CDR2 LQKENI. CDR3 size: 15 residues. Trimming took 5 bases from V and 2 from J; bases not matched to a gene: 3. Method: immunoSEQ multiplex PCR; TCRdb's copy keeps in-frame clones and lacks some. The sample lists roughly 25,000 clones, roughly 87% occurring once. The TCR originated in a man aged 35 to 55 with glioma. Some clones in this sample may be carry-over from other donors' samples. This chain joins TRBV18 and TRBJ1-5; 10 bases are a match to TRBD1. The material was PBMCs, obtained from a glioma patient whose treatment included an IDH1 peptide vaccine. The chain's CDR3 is CASSSGQGGNQPQHF. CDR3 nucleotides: TGTGCCAGCTCATCTGGACAGGGGGGCAATCAGCCCCAGCATTTT.